This TCR beta chain was sequenced during a study of cytomegalovirus exposure and HLA in healthy donors. Whole-study results and caveats: TCR beta chains numbering 164 were designated cytomegalovirus-associated.

Germline assignment: CDR1 PRHDT and CDR2 FYEKMQ (reference sequence). CDR3 length: 16 amino acids. V lost 4 bases to trimming and J lost 5 bases; unmatched junction nucleotides: 10. Each donor was nominally healthy when sampled (though unrecorded immune exposures were likely). Comments on this clone: Its cognate antigen is unknown.

With 60 Vbeta and 13 Jbeta primers, the PCR was carried out. Here immunoSEQ multiplex PCR was the method, and the copy in TCRdb shows in-frame clones only, minus some. The profile shows about 140,000 clones, around 80% of them singletons. Sample: PBMCs. This chain links TRBV13 with TRBJ1-3; 8 nucleotides line up with TRBD1. This sequence originates from a female donor in good health and CMV-seronegative. This CDR3 reads CASSSTGAVSRNTIYF. DNA for the CDR3: TGTGCCAGCAGCTCGACAGGGGCCGTTTCCAGAAACACCATATATTTT.